This record looks at one T cell receptor (beta chain) sequence and its context. This entry is derived from a study of blood T cell repertoires in COVID-19. Across the study: COVID-19 samples from acute and convalescent phases originated in the United States, Italy and Spain. In each case, the material was cDNA or gDNA derived from T cells, B-cell-depleted T cells, or PBMCs.

Original methodology: Amplifying reference gene primers gave estimates of nucleated cell counts. Repertoires were generated with immunoSEQ multiplex PCR, while TCRdb's copy carries only in-frame clones and drops some. V, J and clone size are those of that table, while D and trimming were read from the DNA. Among 130,000 or so clones, around 89% were seen once, and the ten largest hold roughly 18%. Sequences were obtained from peripheral blood. The TCR comes from a man aged 50 to 59 with active or convalescent COVID-19.

This chain's CDR3 is CASSPPWTGDSYEQYF. CDR3 nucleotides: TGTGCCAGCTCACCACCTTGGACAGGGGATAGTTACGAGCAGTACTTC. The chain carries TRBV18 and TRBJ2-7; 9 bases agree with TRBD1. The germline gives CDR1 KGHSH, CDR2 LQKENI. The CDR3 has 16 amino acids. With V trimmed by 0 bases and J by 4 bases, 7 bases remained unmatched.